The 8 T cell receptor beta chains presented below share a single source sample, sequenced in a study of Graves' ophthalmopathy and Graves' hyperthyroidism (dated by TCRdb to the late 2010s). The reads were generated on an Illumina HiSeq 2000. TCR beta CDR3 regions were amplified from RNA transcripts for repertoire sequencing. HTBI primers and the Qiagen OneStep RT-PCR kit were used in a first-round RT-PCR, which was followed by a second-round multiplex PCR, size selection and purification. The public sequencing data were trimmed at Q25 with fastp and processed into clonotypes with MiXCR by TCRdb, which kept only in-frame beta chains. Each entry merges the rows of one CDR3 protein and shows their most common DNA and genes. The sample table contains about 1.2 million distinct CDR3 sequences; only one count was recorded for roughly 35% of them. 11% of the sample is held by the ten biggest clonotypes.

Sequenced: peripheral blood or thyroid tissue (not recorded which). Every receptor here comes from an adult man with Graves' hyperthyroidism.

This clonotype has at least ten counts. The J gene is TRBJ2-5, the V gene TRBV7-3; the D gene is possibly TRBD2 (5 bases). The CDR3 covers 16 residues. Germline CDR1 is SGHTA and CDR2 is FQGTGA. V was shortened by 6 bases and J by 5 bases, with 22 bases between the two germline ends. The CDR3 coding sequence is TGTGCCAGCAGTTTGATGGCTAGCAGAAATGTGGAGACCCAGTACTTC. Amino acid sequence: CASSLMASRNVETQYF. Using reference TRBV7-3 and TRBJ2-5 for the parts outside the CDR3, the full variable domain is GAGVSQTPSNKVTEKGKYVELRCDPISGHTALYWYRQSLGQGPEFLIYFQGTGAADDSGLPNDRFFAVRPEGSVSTLKIQRTERGDSAVYLCASSLMASRNVETQYFGPGTRLLVL.

In its sample, this clonotype was seen a few times. CDR3 nucleotides: TGCGCCAGCAGCCAAGATAGGGGGGAGGCGCGCGAGCAGTACTTC. Amino acids: CASSQDRGEAREQYF. V is TRBV4-1 and J is TRBJ2-7, with D perhaps being TRBD1 or TRBD2 (6 bases each). The CDR3 covers 15 residues. V dropped 0 bases and J dropped 6 bases, with 15 bases sitting between them. CDR1 is MGHRA and CDR2 is YSYEKL in the germline V gene.

This clonotype was observed at least ten times. The chain's CDR3 is CASSGRIYTGELFF. The CDR3 nucleotides read TGTGCCAGTAGTGGGCGCATTTACACCGGGGAGCTGTTTTTT. The J gene is TRBJ2-2, the V gene TRBV19; D is unresolved. The V gene lost 5 bases and the J gene lost 3 bases, with 10 bases spanning the gap. This CDR3 comprises 14 residues. Germline values: CDR1 LNHDA, CDR2 SQIVND (reference sequence).

This clonotype was counted many times. The J gene is TRBJ2-7, the V gene TRBV20-1; the match to TRBD1 covers 8 bases. The J segment lost 0 bases and the V segment lost 0 bases, leaving 7 bases of the junction unmatched. The germline CDR1 and CDR2 sequences are DFQATT and SNEGSKA (reference sequence). The CDR3 length is 16 residues. CDR3: CSARDLRDRSSYEQYF. DNA for the CDR3: TGCAGTGCTAGAGATCTCCGGGACAGGAGCTCCTACGAGCAGTACTTC.

This clonotype came up many times. The V call is TRBV4-3, the J call TRBJ1-2; TRBD1 aligns across 7 bases. V trimming: 5 bases; J trimming: 2 bases; junction bases outside the gene matches: 8. This CDR3 is 15 amino acids long. Germline V gene sequence: CDR1 LGHNA, CDR2 YSLEER. Here the CDR3 DNA reads TGCGCCAGCAGCAAAGCTGAAGGGGGCAACTATGGCTACACCTTC. Protein sequence: CASSKAEGGNYGYTF.

This clonotype turned up a few times. The V and J genes are TRBV6-1 and TRBJ1-4, with 9 bases aligning to TRBD1. Trimming at V came to 5 bases and at J to 4 bases, leaving 14 bases not matched to a gene. Germline CDR1 is MNHNS and CDR2 is SASEGT. This CDR3 spans 18 amino acids. Here the CDR3 DNA reads TGTGCCAGCAGTTACTGGTGGGACAGGGCGATTCGTAATGAAAAACTGTTTTTT. It codes for CASSYWWDRAIRNEKLFF.

The chain employs TRBV7-2 and TRBJ1-2; D is unclear. The CDR3 covers 11 residues. Trimming cost V 5 bases and J 10 bases, with 11 bases left between them. CDR1 is SGHTA and CDR2 is FQGNSA in the germline V gene. Here the CDR3 reads CASSLDRLYTF. DNA of the CDR3: TGTGCCAGCAGCCTCGACCGACTCTACACCTTC.

As for this clonotype: The junction shows a germline mismatch at one end, possibly a read error. The chain is built from TRBV7-2 and TRBJ2-7; 7 positions match TRBD1. The CDR3 is 14 residues long. Germline V gene data show CDR1 as SGHTA and CDR2 as FQGNSA. This CDR3 reads CASSPPGQPYEQHF. In DNA form, the CDR3 reads TGTGCCAGCAGCCCCCCGGGACAGCCCTACGAGCAGCACTTC.